The clone carrying this TCR beta chain has just a few counts. What it binds is not known. This specimen belongs to a study of regulatory T cells in long-lasting Graves disease. Study as a whole: By definition, persistent Graves' disease involved antithyroid drugs for over 5 years alongside positive TSH receptor antibodies. Findings and limits, study-wide: Analyses excluded thyroid tissue, covering peripheral blood alone. Segments TRBV28, TRBJ1-2 and TRBJ2-5 showed preferential usage in persistent disease.

Assembly of TCR beta libraries relied on iRepertoire HTBI primers together with Arm-PCR of CDR3 regions. From the multiplex PCR reads, TCRdb called clonotypes with MiXCR, one entry per CDR3 protein. This repertoire shows about 340,000 distinct CDR3 sequences, 20% found once; its top ten account for 29%. The ends were cut back, 3 bases at V and 1 base at J, with 6 bases in the middle. CDR1 MDHEN and CDR2 SYDVKM come from the germline V gene. The CDR3 contains 13 residues. This sample's time point: persistent/refractory GD, antithyroid drugs over 5 years with positive TRAb. From PBMCs, RNA was extracted and then used to make the TCR library.

Specimen: peripheral blood mononuclear cells (PBMCs), collected when the disease was refractory, from a patient treated with antithyroid drugs. The V and J genes are TRBV28 and TRBJ2-5, with no clear D. This clonotype originated in a female donor with Graves disease. The DNA of the CDR3 is TGTGCCAGCAGTTTTCCGGCCCAAGAGACCCAGTACTTC. This codes for CASSFPAQETQYF.